The T cell receptor beta chain described here comes from a study of blood T cell repertoires in COVID-19. Whole-study context: COVID-19 samples collected from the United States, Italy and Spain covered acute and convalescent phases. In each case, the material was cDNA or gDNA derived from T cells, B-cell-depleted T cells, or PBMCs.

Original data processing: Researchers report that nucleated cell counts were estimated from reference gene primer amplification. The protocol was immunoSEQ multiplex PCR, while the TCRdb copy is restricted to in-frame clones and leaves out a portion. V and J calls and clone size are as listed in that table; D and trimming were resolved from the DNA. The sample holds tens of thousands of clones, over 80% seen once. This clone was observed once. Germline V lookup: CDR1 SNHLY, CDR2 FYNNEI. V lost 2 bases and J lost 5, with 13 bases in between. This CDR3 is 14 amino acids long. Source material: peripheral blood. The receptor was derived from a human donor with active COVID-19. The donor label of this sample is uncertain. This chain connects TRBV2 to TRBJ2-7; D might be TRBD1 (5 bases). CDR3 coding DNA: TGTGCCAGCAGTGAAATTTGGGGCGGTCACGAGCAGTACTTC. Translating gives CASSEIWGGHEQYF.